The 22 T cell receptor beta chains presented below share a single source sample, sequenced in a study of cytomegalovirus exposure and HLA in healthy donors. Measured with immunoSEQ multiplex PCR; TCRdb has only the in-frame clones, and not every one. The sample has about 75,000 clones, approximately 80% seen once. Sequencing was performed on PBMCs. The source is a man aged 30 to 45 in good health and CMV-seronegative.

This chain uses TRBV14 with TRBJ1-1, with a possible D match to TRBD1 (6 bases). CDR1 SGHDN and CDR2 FVKESK come from the germline V gene. V dropped 2 bases and J dropped 6 bases, with 13 bases sitting between them. The CDR3 totals 14 residues. CDR3 amino acids: CASSQKQGWAEAFF. The CDR3 nucleotides are TGTGCCAGCAGCCAAAAACAGGGTTGGGCTGAAGCTTTCTTT.

This rearrangement joins TRBV5-4 to TRBJ2-7; weak D call: TRBD1 (6 bases). CDR1 and CDR2 from the germline V gene are SGHNT and YYREEE (reference sequence). There are 15 residues in the CDR3. Trimming left V 4 bases short and J 2 bases short, with 16 bases between. The CDR3 DNA follows: TGTGCCAGCAGCCTGGGCGGCAGGGGTACCTACGAGCAGTACTTC. Its protein product is CASSLGGRGTYEQYF.

The rearrangement links TRBV7-3 to TRBJ2-7; D is possibly TRBD1 (5 bases). The ends were cut back, 2 bases at V and 2 bases at J, with 13 bases in the middle. CDR3 size: 15 residues. The germline V gene has CDR1 SGHTA and CDR2 FQGTGA. CDR3 DNA sequence: TGTGCCAGCAGCTTATCGGGCAGGGCAACCTACGAGCAGTACTTC. Translation gives CASSLSGRATYEQYF.

This chain joins TRBV30 and TRBJ1-5, with TRBD1 matching 7 bases. The V and J ends lost 5 bases and 1 base, in that order; junction bases with no gene match: 2. The CDR3 is made up of 13 amino acids. CDR1 is GTSNPN and CDR2 is SVGIG in the germline V gene (reference sequence). DNA of the CDR3: TGTGCCTGGGGACAGGAAAGCAATCAGCCCCAGCATTTT. Translation gives CAWGQESNQPQHF.

The chain has TRBV6-5 and TRBJ2-6, with 9 bases matching TRBD1. There are 14 residues in the CDR3. Germline V gives CDR1 MNHEY, CDR2 SVGAGI. J gave up 7 bases and V 7 bases, and 5 bases lay outside the gene matches. The CDR3 nucleotides are TGTGCCAGCAATAAGGGACAGGGAGCCAACGTCCTGACTTTC. Translation gives CASNKGQGANVLTF.

This rearrangement joins TRBV6-1 to TRBJ1-5; unclear D gene. Trimming removed 7 bases at V and 4 bases at J, with 14 bases between. The CDR3 has 14 residues. Per germline, CDR1 MNHNS and CDR2 SASEGT. CDR3 protein: CASTQLTGNQPQHF. The CDR3 DNA sequence: TGTGCCAGCACTCAATTGACGGGAAATCAGCCCCAGCATTTT.

J is TRBJ1-2 and V is TRBV11-2; perhaps TRBD1 as D (5 bases). CDR3 length: 14 residues. Germline assignment: CDR1 SGHAT and CDR2 FQNNGV. V dropped 3 bases and J dropped 6 bases, with 14 bases sitting between them. This CDR3 is CASSLNQGRDGYTF. CDR3 bases: TGTGCCAGCAGCTTGAATCAGGGTCGGGATGGCTACACCTTC.

By share of the sample, this clone is medium-sized. The chain has TRBV19 and TRBJ1-5; TRBD1 matches at 8 bases. V lost 6 bases to trimming and J lost 7 bases; unmatched junction nucleotides: 5. The CDR3 spans 13 residues. CDR1 and CDR2 from the germline V gene are LNHDA and SQIVND (reference sequence). The CDR3 is CASSGQGPQPQHF. The DNA of the CDR3 is TGTGCCAGTAGCGGACAGGGCCCACAGCCCCAGCATTTT.

The rearrangement joins TRBV5-1 to TRBJ2-1, with 7 nucleotides matching TRBD1. The CDR3 sequence is 16 residues long. The junction had 5 bases not matched to a gene; V was cut back by 0 bases and J by 2 bases. Germline V gene sequence: CDR1 SGHRS, CDR2 YFSETQ. CDR3 nucleotides: TGCGCCAGCAGCTTGGGACAGGGTAGTACCTACAATGAGCAGTTCTTC. Its protein is CASSLGQGSTYNEQFF.

Notes on this clone: Other DNA sequences of this sample code for an identical CDR3. The V call is TRBV28, the J call TRBJ1-1; maybe TRBD1 (5 bases). V was clipped by 4 bases and J by 1 base, with 10 bases between them. The germline gives CDR1 MDHEN, CDR2 SYDVKM. The CDR3 is made up of 14 amino acids. The CDR3 DNA follows: TGTGCCAGCAGTTCCGGCCAGGGGAACACTGAAGCTTTCTTT. Amino acids: CASSSGQGNTEAFF. Combining the CDR3 with reference TRBV28 and TRBJ1-1 gives the whole variable domain DVKVTQSSRYLVKRTGEKVFLECVQDMDHENMFWYRQDPGLGLRLIYFSYDVKMKEKGDIPEGYSVSREKKERFSLILESASTNQTSMYLCASSSGQGNTEAFFGQGTRLTVV.

DNA of the CDR3: TGTGCCAGCTCACCTTATATTCAGGGGGCTTCCAATCAGCCCCAGCATTTT. Its translation: CASSPYIQGASNQPQHF. This chain joins TRBV18 and TRBJ1-5; 8 positions match TRBD1. The CDR3 sequence is 17 residues long. From germline, CDR1 is KGHSH and CDR2 LQKENI. The trim removed 3 bases at V and 3 bases at J, leaving 10 bases unmatched.

The gene calls are TRBV28 and TRBJ1-5; no clear D gene. V gave up 10 bases and J gave up 6 bases, with 16 bases separating them. Germline assignment: CDR1 MDHEN and CDR2 SYDVKM. This CDR3 is 13 amino acids long. In nucleotides, the CDR3 is TGTGCCACCCGGGGTTTCAGGACTCAGCCCCAGCATTTT. Residues: CATRGFRTQPQHF.

The chain is built from TRBV6-5 and TRBJ2-1; 10 nucleotides match TRBD1. The ends lost 5 bases at V and 8 bases at J; junction bases unmatched: 9. Germline CDR1 and CDR2: MNHEY and SVGAGI. This CDR3 has 15 residues. The CDR3 is CASSAPGQGFHEQFF. The CDR3 bases are TGTGCCAGCAGTGCACCGGGACAGGGGTTCCATGAGCAGTTCTTC.

The genes are TRBV7-9 and TRBJ2-1; the match to TRBD2 covers 10 bases. J lost 0 bases, V lost 3 bases, and 8 bases had no gene match. From germline, CDR1 is SEHNR and CDR2 FQNEAQ (reference sequence). The CDR3 spans 18 residues. CDR3 residues: CASSFETSGLSSYNEQFF. In DNA form, the CDR3 reads TGTGCCAGCAGCTTCGAGACTAGCGGGCTGAGCTCCTACAATGAGCAGTTCTTC.

The rearrangement links TRBV7-9 to TRBJ1-2; no clear D. The CDR3 runs to 17 residues. The germline V gene encodes CDR1 SEHNR and CDR2 FQNEAQ (reference sequence). V was trimmed by 2 bases and J by 1 base, leaving 17 bases between them. Written as DNA, the CDR3 is TGTGCCAGCAGCTTATCCCGCCAGCCAGGATTTAACTATGGCTACACCTTC. Translated, it gives CASSLSRQPGFNYGYTF. Supplemented by reference TRBV7-9 and TRBJ1-2, the full variable domain reads DTGVSQNPRHKITKRGQNVTFRCDPISEHNRLYWYRQTLGQGPEFLTYFQNEAQLEKSRLLSDRFSAERPKGSFSTLEIQRTEQGDSAMYLCASSLSRQPGFNYGYTFGSGTRLTVV.

The chain carries TRBV4-3 and TRBJ2-2; TRBD2 aligns across 12 bases. CDR3 size: 15 residues. V lost 4 bases and J lost 5; bases outside the gene matches: 2. CDR1 LGHNA and CDR2 YSLEER come from the germline V gene. CDR3 in amino acids: CASSPLAGGTGELFF. The CDR3 bases are TGCGCCAGCAGCCCGCTAGCGGGAGGGACCGGGGAGCTGTTTTTT.

This chain connects TRBV5-1 to TRBJ2-1; 12 nucleotides line up with TRBD2. CDR3 size: 16 residues. The germline V gene encodes CDR1 SGHRS and CDR2 YFSETQ. The ends lost 0 bases at V and 6 bases at J; junction bases unmatched: 4. The CDR3 sequence is CASSLGVTSGSNEQFF. CDR3 DNA: TGCGCCAGCAGCTTGGGGGTGACTAGCGGGAGCAATGAGCAGTTCTTC. The variable domain in full, with the rest retrieved from reference TRBV5-1 and TRBJ2-1, is KAGVTQTPRYLIKTRGQQVTLSCSPISGHRSVSWYQQTPGQGLQFLFEYFSETQRNKGNFPGRFSGRQFSNSRSEMNVSTLELGDSALYLCASSLGVTSGSNEQFFGPGTRLTVL.

DNA of the CDR3: TGTGCCAGCAGCCCCCAGTCGGGGGAAACCTACGAGCAGTACTTC. Its translation is CASSPQSGETYEQYF. The gene calls are TRBV7-3 and TRBJ2-7; D may be TRBD2 (6 bases). The CDR3 contains 15 residues. Germline CDR1 is SGHTA and CDR2 is FQGTGA. Trimming took off 5 bases at V and 2 bases at J, with 16 bases between the two ends.

The table lists this clone with a few counts. The rearrangement uses TRBV5-5 and TRBJ1-6; 10 bases are a match to TRBD1. Trimming removed 3 bases from V and 10 bases from J; junction bases left unmatched: 10. From germline, CDR1 is SGHKS and CDR2 YYEKEE (reference sequence). The length of the CDR3 is 16 residues. CDR3 DNA sequence: TGTGCCAGCAGCTCCGAAGGGACAGGGGTTGGATCACCCCTCCACTTT. Amino acids: CASSSEGTGVGSPLHF.

CDR3 coding DNA: TGTGCCAGCAGCCCGTTGACAGGGTCGATGGCCTATGGCTACACCTTC. This translates into CASSPLTGSMAYGYTF. The chain is built from TRBV5-5 and TRBJ1-2; 7 bases line up with TRBD1. The junction had 13 bases not matched to a gene; V was cut back by 4 bases and J by 4 bases. The CDR3 runs 16 residues. Germline V gives CDR1 SGHKS, CDR2 YYEKEE (reference sequence).

This CDR3 reads CASSFGQGDYEQYF. Here the CDR3 DNA reads TGTGCCAGCAGTTTTGGACAGGGAGACTACGAGCAGTACTTC. This chain joins TRBV27 and TRBJ2-7, with TRBD1 identical over 8 bases. Trimming removed 3 bases from V and 3 bases from J; junction bases left unmatched: 4. The CDR3 contains 14 residues. The germline gives CDR1 MNHEY, CDR2 SMNVEV (reference sequence).

The chain combines TRBV5-6 with TRBJ1-5; weak D call: TRBD1 (6 bases). Trimming removed 4 bases at V and 5 bases at J, with 10 bases between. Germline lookup yields CDR1 SGHDT and CDR2 YYEEEE. This CDR3 contains 13 residues. The CDR3 reads CASSVGQYQPQHF. CDR3 nucleotide sequence: TGTGCCAGCAGCGTCGGACAGTATCAGCCCCAGCATTTT.